The following is a T cell receptor (beta chain) sequence with its context. The immunoSEQ assay was v3. The method was immunoSEQ multiplex PCR; TCRdb's version includes in-frame clones alone and lacks a portion of them. The table has tens of thousands of clones, approximately 86% seen once; the top ten hold around 5%. This entry belongs to a study of TIL therapy for anti-PD-1-resistant metastatic lung cancer. Turning to the study itself: Patients had a median age of around 56 years (range roughly 35-85). Half of patients were current or former smokers.

As to time point: pre-treatment sample, taken before nivolumab and TIL therapy. Patients were adults with stage 4 NSCLC. The source is a person aged 25 to 79 with non-small cell lung cancer. Sequencing was performed on blood, taken at baseline.

As DNA, the CDR3 is TGCGCCAGCAGCCAATCCTTCAGGGTTTCGGCCGGGGAGCTGTTTTTT. Protein product: CASSQSFRVSAGELFF. The chain couples TRBV4-3 to TRBJ2-2; D might be TRBD1 (5 bases). The V and J ends lost 2 bases and 6 bases respectively, with 16 bases between them. Germline CDR1 reads LGHNA; CDR2 reads YSLEER. The CDR3 runs 16 residues.